The entry below gives a single TCR beta chain sequence along with its context. It lacks a known antigen. Per-base quality was not reported, and no clone a single base away is much larger than it. Library prep was done by the immunoSEQ multiplex PCR assay. For the multiplex PCR, a mixture combining 60 forward primers for TCR Vbeta segments and 13 reverse primers for TCR Jbeta segments was used. The CDR3 region of rearranged TCR beta genes was amplified from genomic DNA by a multiplex PCR assay. The amplified TCR beta libraries were sequenced on the Illumina HiSeq System as 87-base-pair reads. In the original analysis: Across the 670 or so repertoires, a later analysis counted some 80 million unique TCR beta chains, around 11 million of which were shared by at least two donors. Raw reads were error-corrected and collapsed into unique sequences with a nearest-neighbor algorithm that merged closely related sequences to remove PCR and sequencing errors. To assign V, D and J gene segments, CDR3 sequences were aligned to IMGT reference sequences. For a sequence to be retained, a match of at least six nucleotides to both a V gene segment and a J gene segment was required. A rearrangement counted as productive if the CDR3 had no stop codons and remained in frame with V and J, and every other rearrangement counted as non-productive. CDR3 was defined by IMGT convention, running from the second conserved V-encoded cysteine to the conserved J-encoded phenylalanine. The earlier analysis of around 640 of the donors excluded sequences that lacked an unambiguous match to a single V gene segment. In an earlier analysis of around 590 of the donors, a V segment was called functional when productive rearrangements were above 56.7%, and segregating when the standard deviation between donors exceeded 5%. A statistical classification framework was developed to diagnose cytomegalovirus status using the catalog of TCR beta chain sequences. In a later analysis, V and J genes were assigned by comparing TCR nucleotide sequences against IMGT/GENE-DB human TR gene sequences. In a later analysis, CDR3 sequences and most-parsimonious VDJ recombination scenarios were assigned using the TCRdist pipeline. A later analysis defined each TCR beta chain by its CDR3 amino acid sequence plus V-gene family, and excluded reads lacking a unique V-gene family. In a later analysis, 500 to 700 highly shared, low-generation-probability nucleotide sequences were removed to address suspected cross-contamination and a sequencing artifact. In a later analysis, a clonal expansion index was calculated for each public chain from normalized within-repertoire ranks of inferred template counts. Generation probabilities in a later analysis came from a VDJ recombination model fitted to out-of-frame rearrangements, and those results were checked against IGoR. Hypergeometric tests were used in a later analysis to score TCR-TCR, TCR-HLA and TCR-CMV co-occurrence, with a repertoire-size bias correction applied to the TCR pairs. In a later analysis, false discovery rates were estimated by permuting HLA or CMV assignments 20 times. In a later analysis, co-occurring TCRs were grouped with DBSCAN, and TCRdist sequence similarity was added when clustering was performed within HLA-allele-positive subsets. Co-occurrence clustering excluded repertoires with fewer than 30,000 or more than 120,000 public chains, plus five with anomalous nucleotide sharing. TCRdb obtained this table from immuneACCESS and retained in-frame rearrangements with V and J assigned. These tables miss some clones; where compared with another copy, unresolved V genes account for less than half of the shortfall, and the remainder is unexplained. V, J and clone size are those of that table, while D and trimming were read from the DNA. The sample table lists approximately 140,000 clones, about four fifths of them with a count of one. The top ten constitute roughly 3.2% of the sample.

This entry belongs to a study of cytomegalovirus exposure and HLA in healthy donors (dated by TCRdb to 2016 to 2017). With respect to the entire study: An earlier analysis of more than 550 of the donors reported 250 to 350 Gb of sequence data and 117 million unique TCR beta sequences obtained from around 190 million T cells. To predict cytomegalovirus infection status, the study combined high-throughput TCR immunosequencing, statistical association of individual TCRs with disease status, and machine learning. In addition to the first cohort of 666 subjects, a separate validation cohort of 120 different subjects was used. A later analysis re-analyzed previously published TCR beta repertoires from 666 donors and added high-resolution HLA genotyping to study TCR occurrence patterns. Among some 410 genotyped donors of the cohort, an average of about 220,000 unique TCR beta nucleotide sequences was sequenced per donor, of which 15% to 20% were non-productive. The study used immunosequencing to profile the T cell repertoires of approximately 650 subjects and linked those repertoires to cytomegalovirus serostatus. The study aimed to test whether signatures of past pathogen exposure could be identified by cataloging public T cell receptors. Every repertoire in the discovery cohort had been generated on one and the same sequencing platform. In the later analysis, no new phenotypic data were used to find candidate immune exposures; instead, reliance was placed on TCR beta sequences and their occurrence across donors. Typing coverage differed by locus: A, B, C, DRB1 and DQB1 were typed in about 629-630 donors, DQA1 in 522, DPA1 in nearly 610, and DPB1 in 472. A later genetic analysis used genome-wide SNP genotypes for about three fifths of the 666 donors, treating that subset as a discovery cohort. HLA typing included class I and class II loci at four-digit resolution. Donor age, sex, ethnicity and CMV serostatus were compiled alongside the repertoire data. Roughly 5 DR-DQ haplotypes were handled as single units for association and clustering, since linkage in the cohort was strong. Among the roughly 370 genotyped donors, approximately 76% belonged to the genetic ancestry cluster associated with self-reported Caucasian donors. Approximately 300 gigabases of sequencing data and approximately 92 million unique TCR sequences made up an early release that covered some 640 HLA-typed donors. In an earlier analysis of 587 of the donors, high-throughput TCR beta sequencing was used to judge whether each TCR beta V gene segment behaved as functional or pseudogenic.

In total, over 600 healthy bone marrow donors made up the cohort. All cohort members were sampled while nominally healthy, although unrecorded immune exposures were likely present. The donor was CMV seropositive and was included in the group of approximately 310 seropositive cohort members. Every donor gave a peripheral blood sample, and the peripheral blood mononuclear cells from that sample were used for TCR beta sequencing. Genomic DNA was extracted from the blood cell samples with the Qiagen DNeasy Blood Extraction Kit. What the work shows at the level of the full study, not this receptor alone: While some public TCRs were present in many individuals, most TCR sequences turned up only very rarely across donors. The presence/absence analyses assumed that sequencing depth was roughly uniform across donors, and that assumption may not be true. A further reported finding was that TCR beta sequences accurately predicted the HLA-A and HLA-B alleles for most subjects in the first cohort. A later genetic analysis reported fewer N-insertions in productive TCRs among donors in an Asian-associated ancestry cluster than the 666-donor mean. Correlated functional status among segregating V segments might reflect linkage disequilibrium, but an unknown experimental factor could not be ruled out. In this cohort, only TCR beta chains were sequenced, and detectable features were limited by the absence of alpha or paired-chain data. HLA typing was unavailable for some donors at each locus, so association tests used only the typed subset. A later analysis associated about 17,000 TCR beta sequences with specific HLA alleles at a false discovery rate of 0.05. A few of the identified cytomegalovirus-associated TCR beta chains were confirmed in vitro to be specific for cytomegalovirus antigens. A later analysis found that most CMV-associated TCR beta chains appeared HLA-restricted, with HLA associations seemingly driven largely by CMV exposure. Assigning TCR associations to individual alleles was difficult when HLA alleles, especially DR and DQ, strongly co-occurred. The only immune exposure information available for the cohort was CMV serostatus. An earlier analysis of 587 of the donors showed that most TCR beta V segments appeared in productive rearrangements either about 90% or about 30% of the time, which broadly matched IMGT annotations. In a later analysis, HLA-associated TCR beta chains were found to be more clonally expanded and to have lower generation probabilities than equally common non-associated chains. It was suggested by the authors that the approach could potentially be generalized to other disease states and immunological phenotypes. A group of highly shared sequence variants was considered likely to be a technical artifact of the sequencing pipeline. According to a later analysis, TCR association rates differed among HLA loci, with DRB1 alleles showing the most associated TCRs and HLA-C alleles showing the fewest. Cytomegalovirus status was reported to be diagnosed by the classifier with high specificity and sensitivity in both the original and validation cohorts. The 87-base-pair reads could not distinguish some IMGT-functional V segments, including TRBV6-2 and TRBV6-3, so those segments were excluded. In the study, roughly 160 TCR beta chains were listed as associated with cytomegalovirus. Seventeen rarely observed V segments, including chromosome 9 orphons, were excluded from the earlier analysis of almost 600 of the donors because counts were too low. In a later genetic analysis, a missense DCLRE1C variant was associated with V-gene and J-gene trimming of TCR beta chains, and the association was replicated in an independent cohort. Several of the top co-occurrence clusters appeared to be linked to parvovirus B19, influenza, CMV and Epstein-Barr virus, according to a later analysis.

CDR1 SGHNT and CDR2 YYREEE are derived from the germline V gene (reference sequence). The CDR3 contains 16 residues, cysteine and phenylalanine counted. Just the 48-base CDR3 DNA is kept, in frame starting at base 1. V and J lose 5 bases and 5 bases, and a span of 21 bases separates them. The sample comprised PBMCs. This clonotype was sampled from a man between 18 and 35 years old in good health and CMV-seropositive. The receptor chain draws on TRBV5-4 and TRBJ2-3; the best D guess is TRBD1, with 6 bases matching. The CDR3 reads as follows: CASSPGVATGIDTQYF. Read as DNA, the sequence is TGTGCCAGCAGTCCCGGGGTAGCGACAGGAATAGATACGCAGTATTTT.